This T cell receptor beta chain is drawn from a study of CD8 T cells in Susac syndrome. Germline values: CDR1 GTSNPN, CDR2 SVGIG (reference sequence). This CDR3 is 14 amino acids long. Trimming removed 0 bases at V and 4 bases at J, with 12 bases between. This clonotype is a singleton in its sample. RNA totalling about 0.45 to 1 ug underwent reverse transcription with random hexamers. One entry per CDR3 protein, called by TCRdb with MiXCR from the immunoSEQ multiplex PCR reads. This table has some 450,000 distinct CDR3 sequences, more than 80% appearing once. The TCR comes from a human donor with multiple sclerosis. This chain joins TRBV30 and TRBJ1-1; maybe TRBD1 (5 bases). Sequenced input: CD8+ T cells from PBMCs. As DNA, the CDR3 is TGTGCCTGGAGTGTCGGCAGGGCGGGCACTGAAGCTTTCTTT. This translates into CAWSVGRAGTEAFF.